The rows below give T cell receptor beta chains drawn from one sample of a study of cytomegalovirus exposure and HLA in healthy donors. Profiling relied on immunoSEQ multiplex PCR, and the TCRdb table lists in-frame clones only, not all of them. This repertoire shows approximately 110,000 clones, roughly 68% found once; its top ten account for less than 5%. Source material: PBMCs. These receptors were obtained from a woman aged 50 to 65 in good health and CMV-seropositive. Each CDR3 is given with its conserved first and last residue. Fields, in order: J gene, V gene, CDR3 protein.

>TRBJ2-7|TRBV11-2
CASSLETTGSSYEQYF
>TRBJ2-3|TRBV10-3
CAISESLRGNTDTQYF
>TRBJ2-2|TRBV28
CASSVVGQGNTGELFF
>TRBJ2-2|TRBV2
CASSEVPSGGGELFF
>TRBJ2-5|TRBV10-3
CAISESSGGRWETQYF
>TRBJ2-3|TRBV7-9
CASSRRATDTQYF
>TRBJ1-5|TRBV19
CASLSGQGGNQPQHF
>TRBJ1-4|TRBV5-1
CASSLQAEGNEKLFF
>TRBJ2-3|TRBV27
CASSDRASADTQYF
>TRBJ2-5|TRBV9
CASSAGSGVETQYF
>-|TRBV6-5
CASSYGTGGTYEQYF
>TRBJ2-3|TRBV5-1
CASSLATGATSGGQQYF
>TRBJ2-3|TRBV7-2
CASSLVAGGASGDTQYF
>TRBJ1-6|TRBV6-5
CASREGANSPLHF
>TRBJ1-6|TRBV28
CASLITSSYNSPLHF
>TRBJ2-3|TRBV18
CASSPGTGGGTDTQYF
>TRBJ2-1|TRBV4-2
CASSQDSGGADEQFF
>TRBJ2-5|TRBV10-2
CASSARTSFIFVGQETQYF
>TRBJ1-2|TRBV6-5
CASSYSRGPGYTF
>TRBJ2-5|TRBV19
CASSTRTGRRETQYF
>TRBJ1-5|TRBV5-5
CASSLPPGDNQPQHF
>TRBJ1-2|TRBV4-1
CASSQVGGLNYGYTF
>TRBJ2-5|TRBV28
CASSSSATGSETQYF
>TRBJ1-1|TRBV27
CASSKGQGANTEAFF
>TRBJ2-4|TRBV19
CASSSPGEKNIQYF
>-|TRBV29-1
CSAGQGNSYEQYF
>TRBJ2-7|TRBV10-3
CAISSRADYEQYF
>TRBJ2-7|TRBV2
CASSEQFTSYEQYF
>TRBJ2-1|TRBV19
CASALRVRNEQFF
>TRBJ2-7|TRBV6-5
CASSSGQGAQEQYF
>TRBJ2-1|TRBV10-1
CASSVSGGRDNEQFF
>TRBJ1-6|TRBV5-4
CASSLAGDYNSPLHF
>TRBJ2-1|TRBV7-3
CASSLTDSYNEQFF
>TRBJ1-6|TRBV28
CASSSGQGVNSPLHF
>TRBJ2-3|TRBV10-1
CASRASGGAGTDTQYF
>TRBJ2-1|TRBV7-9
CASSLVDNPGTYNEQFF
>TRBJ1-2|TRBV18
CASSSGTGALFYGYTF
>TRBJ2-3|TRBV5-4
CASSLALPSTDTQYF
>TRBJ1-1|TRBV6-5
CASSYGQRNTEAFF
>TRBJ2-5|TRBV2
CASSPLIRTGAQETQYF
>TRBJ1-5|TRBV27
CASSRAGGVQPQHF
>TRBJ2-3|TRBV15
CATSRERRSGGSDTQYF
>TRBJ1-3|TRBV7-6
CASSLGQVLSGNTIYF
>TRBJ1-1|TRBV6-5
CASRRRQGNTEAFF
>TRBJ2-2|TRBV19
CASSIGGGGASTGELFF
>TRBJ1-2|TRBV5-1
CASSSTANYGYTF
>TRBJ2-7|TRBV28
CASSSLGPRPYEQYF
>TRBJ1-2|TRBV5-3
CARSLSVGLVELNYGYTF
>TRBJ1-2|TRBV5-4
CASSLGQGASNYGYTF
>TRBJ1-5|TRBV28
CASRSGNQPQHF
>TRBJ2-2|TRBV4-1
CASSPRTGSKTGELFF
>TRBJ1-6|TRBV10-3
CAISQTGQIHSPLHF